This T cell receptor beta chain is from a study of T-cell reconstitution after alpha-beta-depleted transplantation in children. It was with unique molecular identifiers that the TCRbeta library was prepared. TCRdb re-derived calls from the PCR reads in MiXCR, one entry per CDR3 protein. The sample shows some 200,000 distinct CDR3 sequences, around 7.7% of them seen only once. Germline CDR1 reads SGHDN; CDR2 reads FVKESK. V shed 3 bases and J 3 bases; nucleotides not matched to a gene: 17. The CDR3 loop spans 18 amino acids. The chain joins TRBV14 to TRBJ2-7, with 7 nucleotides matching TRBD1. The specimen was PBMCs, mostly from graft donor cells, collected 360 days after TCRalphabeta/CD19-depleted stem cell transplant. This receptor was taken from a male patient between 2 and 15 years old who had a stem cell transplant for acute myeloid leukemia, so the T cells may come from the graft donor. Written as DNA, the CDR3 is TGTGCCAGCAGCCAGGGAGAGACTTGGACAGGTCGGAACTACGAGCAGTACTTC. Translating it yields CASSQGETWTGRNYEQYF.